These 9 T cell receptor beta chains originate from one sample sequenced in a study of CD8+ T cells in alopecia areata. Obtained from alopecia areata patients were lesional scalp punch biopsies along with peripheral blood. cDNA reverse transcribed from extracted RNA served as the sequencing template. Profiling relied on immunoSEQ multiplex PCR, and the TCRdb table lists in-frame clones only, not all of them. Seen here are around 5,000 clones, approximately 60% observed once, and the top ten hold 11%. This specimen consisted of skin, obtained at week 0. Receptors originate from a human donor with alopecia areata.

The chain has TRBV19 and TRBJ1-2, with TRBD1 matching over 9 bases. This CDR3 is built from 16 residues. V shed 5 bases and J 6 bases; nucleotides not matched to a gene: 13. Germline-derived CDR1 and CDR2 are LNHDA and SQIVND (reference sequence). The CDR3 sequence is CASSPRSGQGLDGYTF. CDR3 DNA sequence: TGTGCCAGTAGTCCCCGATCGGGACAGGGTCTCGATGGCTACACCTTC.

The gene calls are TRBV5-1 and TRBJ2-7; no clear D gene. From germline, CDR1 is SGHRS and CDR2 YFSETQ. This CDR3 is built from 14 residues. Trimming left V 2 bases short and J 9 bases short, with 18 bases between. The DNA of the CDR3 is TGCGCCAGCAGCTTCCTACCGCTCTCCGACGGGCAGTACTTC. Amino acid sequence: CASSFLPLSDGQYF.

This clone was counted between two and nine times. A much larger clone differs by one base, so this may be a read error. The chain recombines TRBV29-1 with TRBJ1-4, with D maybe TRBD1 (5 bases). The CDR3 sequence is 13 residues long. Trimming pared 6 bases from V and 8 bases from J, leaving 16 bases between. The germline V gene has CDR1 SQVTM and CDR2 ANQGSEA. This CDR3 reads CSVQTWGGEKLFF. The DNA for the CDR3 is TGCAGCGTCCAGACATGGGGCGGCGAAAAACTGTTTTTT.

This rearrangement joins TRBV7-2 to TRBJ2-1; 11 bases fit TRBD2. Losses at the gene ends were 1 base for V and 3 bases for J; bases not matched to a gene: 8. The CDR3 totals 18 residues. Germline CDR1 SGHTA, CDR2 FQGNSA. The CDR3 nucleotides are TGTGCCAGCAGCTTAGTAGTCACCGGGACTAGCGGCTACAATGAGCAGTTCTTC. This codes for CASSLVVTGTSGYNEQFF.

By its share, this clone is medium-sized. The chain combines TRBV2 with TRBJ2-5; 13 nucleotides align to TRBD2. CDR1 is SNHLY, CDR2 FYNNEI, per germline. Trimming took 6 bases from V and 4 from J; bases not matched to a gene: 8. The CDR3 is made up of 16 amino acids. The DNA of the CDR3 is TGTGCCAGCAGCGGAGGGACTAGCGGGAAAACAGAGACCCAGTACTTC. Translating gives CASSGGTSGKTETQYF.

This clone has just a few counts. The chain uses TRBV7-4 and TRBJ2-5; 8 bases align to TRBD1. The CDR3 contains 13 residues. Germline V gives CDR1 SGHVT, CDR2 SQSDAQ. With V trimmed by 4 bases and J by 3 bases, 1 base remained unmatched. The DNA of the CDR3 is TGTGCCAGCAGCTCGACAGGGGAAGAGACCCAGTACTTC. This encodes CASSSTGEETQYF.

V usage is TRBV6-6 and J usage is TRBJ1-6; 11 bases match TRBD1. The CDR3 consists of 13 residues. Germline V gene data show CDR1 as MNHNY and CDR2 as SVGAGI (reference sequence). Trimming took 7 bases from V and 10 from J; bases not matched to a gene: 3. The CDR3, as DNA: TGTGCCAGCACCCGGACAGGGGGCTCACCCCTCCACTTT. Translating gives CASTRTGGSPLHF.

As regards this clone: Germline and junction disagree at one end, which may indicate a read error. Other DNA sequences within the sample encode an identical CDR3. The V and J genes are TRBV5-1 and TRBJ1-4; maybe TRBD1 (5 bases). The CDR3 covers 14 residues. The V gene's germline CDR1 is SGHRS and CDR2 YFSETQ. This CDR3 is CASSSSKQGEKLFF. CDR3 nucleotides: TGCGCTAGCAGCTCATCTAAGCAGGGTGAAAAACTGTTTTTT.

This chain connects TRBV7-7 to TRBJ2-3; no reliable D call. V lost 2 bases and J 0 bases, leaving 3 bases between the germline ends. Germline lookup yields CDR1 SSHAT and CDR2 FNYEAQ (reference sequence). This CDR3 comprises 13 residues. CDR3 bases: TGTGCCAGCAGCTTACCTAGCACAGATACGCAGTATTTT. It specifies CASSLPSTDTQYF.